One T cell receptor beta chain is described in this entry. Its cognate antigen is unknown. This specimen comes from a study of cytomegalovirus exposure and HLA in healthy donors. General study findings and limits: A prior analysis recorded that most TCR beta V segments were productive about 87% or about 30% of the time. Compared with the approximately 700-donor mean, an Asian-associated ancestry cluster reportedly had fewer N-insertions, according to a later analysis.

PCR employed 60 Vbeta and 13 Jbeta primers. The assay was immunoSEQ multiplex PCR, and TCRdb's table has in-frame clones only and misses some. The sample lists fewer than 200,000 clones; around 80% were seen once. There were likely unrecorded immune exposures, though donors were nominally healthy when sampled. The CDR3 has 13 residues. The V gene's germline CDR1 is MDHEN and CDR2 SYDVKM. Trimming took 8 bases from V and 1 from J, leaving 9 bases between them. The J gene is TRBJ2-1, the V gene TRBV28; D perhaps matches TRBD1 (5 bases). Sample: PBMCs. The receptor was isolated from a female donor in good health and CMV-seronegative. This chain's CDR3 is CASLRASYNEQFF. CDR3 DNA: TGTGCCAGCCTCAGGGCTTCCTACAATGAGCAGTTCTTC.